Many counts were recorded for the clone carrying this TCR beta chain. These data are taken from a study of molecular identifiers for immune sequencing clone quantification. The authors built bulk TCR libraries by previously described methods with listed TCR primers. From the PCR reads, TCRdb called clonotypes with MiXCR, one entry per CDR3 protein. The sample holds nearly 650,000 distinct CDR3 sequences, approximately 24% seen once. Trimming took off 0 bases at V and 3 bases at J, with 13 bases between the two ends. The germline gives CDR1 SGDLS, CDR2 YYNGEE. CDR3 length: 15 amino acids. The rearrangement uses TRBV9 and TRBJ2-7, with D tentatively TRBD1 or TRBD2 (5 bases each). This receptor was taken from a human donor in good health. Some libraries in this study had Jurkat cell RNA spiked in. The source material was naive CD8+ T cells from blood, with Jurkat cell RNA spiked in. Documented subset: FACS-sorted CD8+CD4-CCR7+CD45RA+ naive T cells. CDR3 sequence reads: CASSVEDGAYYEQYF. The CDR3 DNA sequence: TGTGCCAGCAGCGTAGAGGACGGGGCCTACTACGAGCAGTACTTC. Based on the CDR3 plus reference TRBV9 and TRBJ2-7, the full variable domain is DSGVTQTPKHLITATGQRVTLRCSPRSGDLSVYWYQQSLDQGLQFLIQYYNGEERAKGNILERFSAQQFPDLHSELNLSSLELGDSALYFCASSVEDGAYYEQYFGPGTRLTVT.